This T cell receptor beta chain was profiled in a study of OX40 agonist ivuxolimab in advanced cancers. The overall study: Patients with hepatocellular carcinoma, melanoma, renal cell or head and neck cancer made up the dose-escalation patients. Those enrolled were around 87% male, with a mean age of about 60 years and ages from roughly 20 to 85. Past anti-PD-1, anti-PD-L1 or anti-CTLA-4 therapy was accepted, and roughly 37% had received some. Findings and caveats of the study: Fewer expanded clones were found on average in CD4+ than in CD8+ T cells.

Points on this clone: The antigen remains undetermined.

Sequenced by immunoSEQ multiplex PCR; TCRdb stores in-frame clones only, minus some. Among around 38,000 clones, over 80% were seen once, and the ten largest hold 21%. Sequencing used CD4+ or CD8+ T cells sorted from blood, obtained in a trial of the OX40 agonist ivuxolimab. The TCR sequence derives from an adult with an advanced solid tumor such as melanoma, head and neck, liver or kidney cancer.

The chain's CDR3 is CASRSYSGGSYNEQFF. Here the CDR3 DNA reads TGTGCAAGTCGCTCCTATAGCGGCGGCTCCTACAATGAGCAGTTCTTC. This sequence joins TRBV12-2 and TRBJ2-1; the table's D call of TRBD2 was not tested on the DNA. TRBV12-2 is tagged as a pseudogene. CDR3 length equals 16 residues.